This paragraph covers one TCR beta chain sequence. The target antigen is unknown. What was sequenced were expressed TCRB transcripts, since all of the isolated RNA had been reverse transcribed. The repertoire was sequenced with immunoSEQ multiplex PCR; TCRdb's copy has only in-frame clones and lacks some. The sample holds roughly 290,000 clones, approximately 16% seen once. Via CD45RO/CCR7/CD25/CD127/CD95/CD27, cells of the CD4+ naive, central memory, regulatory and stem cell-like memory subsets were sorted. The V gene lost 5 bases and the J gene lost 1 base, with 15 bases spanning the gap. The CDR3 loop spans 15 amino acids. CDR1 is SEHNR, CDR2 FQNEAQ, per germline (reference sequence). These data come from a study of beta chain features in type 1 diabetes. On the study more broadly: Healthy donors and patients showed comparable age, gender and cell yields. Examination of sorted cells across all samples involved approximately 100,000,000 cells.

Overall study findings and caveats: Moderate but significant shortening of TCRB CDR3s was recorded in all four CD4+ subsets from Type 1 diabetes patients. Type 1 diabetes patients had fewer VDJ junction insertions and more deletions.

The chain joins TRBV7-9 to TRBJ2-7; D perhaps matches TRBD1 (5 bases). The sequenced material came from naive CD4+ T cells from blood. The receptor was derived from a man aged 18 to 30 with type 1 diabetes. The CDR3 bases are TGTGCCAGCAGCCCCCATGTGGGGCTTTCCTACGAGCAGTACTTC. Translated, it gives CASSPHVGLSYEQYF.